Presented here are 23 T cell receptor beta chains from one specimen sequenced in a study of shared clonotypes between healthy human individuals. This table comes from immunoSEQ multiplex PCR, and its TCRdb copy is limited to in-frame clones, with some not included. The sample holds roughly 1.5 million clones, approximately 98% seen once. The sequenced sample consisted of naive CD4+ T cells sorted from blood. Subset described: CD45RA+ positively selected. Receptor source: a man aged 25 to 40 in good health.

The chain couples TRBV29-1 to TRBJ2-7; 8 bases agree with TRBD1. The CDR3 length is 14 residues. The V segment lost 4 bases and the J segment 0 bases; nucleotides outside the gene matches: 5. Germline V gene lookup returns CDR1 SQVTM and CDR2 ANQGSEA. DNA for the CDR3: TGCAGCGTTGGGACAGGGATCAGCTCCTACGAGCAGTACTTC. Its translation: CSVGTGISSYEQYF.

The rearrangement links TRBV5-8 to TRBJ1-4; no firm D call. V was shortened by 1 base and J by 2 bases, with 6 bases between the two germline ends. Germline V gives CDR1 SGHTS, CDR2 YDEGEE. This CDR3 is built from 14 residues. In nucleotides, the CDR3 is TGTGCCAGCAGCTTGATGGTGACTAATGAAAAACTGTTTTTT. It yields the protein CASSLMVTNEKLFF.

The chain couples TRBV30 to TRBJ2-7; a possible D gene is TRBD1 (5 bases). Germline loops: CDR1 GTSNPN, CDR2 SVGIG (reference sequence). The CDR3 sequence is 15 residues long. With 3 bases removed from V and 3 bases from J, the gap between germline ends came to 18 bases. This CDR3 reads CAWSPSTVFVYEQYF. In DNA form, the CDR3 reads TGTGCCTGGAGCCCCTCGACAGTCTTTGTCTACGAGCAGTACTTC. The complete variable domain, with remaining parts taken from reference TRBV30 and TRBJ2-7, reads SQTIHQWPATLVQPVGSPLSLECTVEGTSNPNLYWYRQAAGRGLQLLFYSVGIGQISSEVPQNLSASRPQDRQFILSSKKLLLSDSGFYLCAWSPSTVFVYEQYFGPGTRLTVT.

The chain couples TRBV11-2 to TRBJ2-7; D not resolved. This CDR3 is built from 19 residues. The germline V gene encodes CDR1 SGHAT and CDR2 FQNNGV. Trimming cost V 5 bases and J 1 base, with 27 bases left between them. This CDR3 reads CASSPSRGPTIGPSYEQYF. The CDR3 bases are TGTGCCAGCAGCCCAAGCCGTGGCCCCACTATTGGGCCGTCCTACGAGCAGTACTTC.

As for this clone: A read error may account for a junction end that differs from germline. The genes are TRBV28 and TRBJ2-7; D is ambiguous. Germline V gene sequence: CDR1 MDHEN, CDR2 SYDVKM. There are 13 residues in the CDR3. CDR3 residues: CASSLGRFPTFDF. As DNA, the CDR3 is TGTGCCAGCAGTTTAGGACGCTTTCCCACCTTCGACTTC.

This clone was seen a single time. The genes are TRBV28 and TRBJ1-5; unclear D gene. The CDR3 is 15 residues long. Germline CDR1 is MDHEN and CDR2 is SYDVKM. V lost 6 bases and J 0 bases, leaving 12 bases between the germline ends. CDR3 sequence: CASRIYGDSNQPQHF. The CDR3 DNA reads as TGTGCCAGCAGGATCTATGGGGATAGCAATCAGCCCCAGCATTTT.

The chain recombines TRBV9 with TRBJ1-2, with D tentatively TRBD1 (6 bases). This CDR3 contains 14 residues. Germline values: CDR1 SGDLS, CDR2 YYNGEE. V gave up 0 bases and J gave up 6 bases, with 12 bases separating them. The CDR3 here is CASSVVGQGNGYTF. The CDR3 DNA sequence: TGTGCCAGCAGCGTAGTAGGGCAGGGGAATGGCTACACCTTC.

On this clone itself: Other DNA sequences in the sample encode the same CDR3. The J gene is TRBJ2-7, the V gene TRBV28; D may be TRBD1 (7 bases). The CDR3 extends over 13 amino acids. Germline V CDR1 and CDR2: MDHEN, SYDVKM. The V end lost 8 bases, the J end lost 2 bases, and 13 bases lay between the germline ends. CDR3 nucleotides: TGTGCCAGCCGCGGGACAGCCACCTACGAGCAGTACTTC. As protein: CASRGTATYEQYF.

In this sample, this clone turned up once. This sequence joins TRBV5-1 and TRBJ2-6; TRBD1 might be the D (6 bases). The CDR3 is made up of 16 amino acids. Germline values: CDR1 SGHRS, CDR2 YFSETQ. Deletions cut 0 bases from V and 3 bases from J, with 10 bases between. CDR3 in DNA: TGCGCCAGCAGCTTGGACCCAGGGGTTGGGGCCAACGTCCTGACTTTC. Its protein product is CASSLDPGVGANVLTF. The entire variable domain, with the rest obtained from reference TRBV5-1 and TRBJ2-6, is as follows: KAGVTQTPRYLIKTRGQQVTLSCSPISGHRSVSWYQQTPGQGLQFLFEYFSETQRNKGNFPGRFSGRQFSNSRSEMNVSTLELGDSALYLCASSLDPGVGANVLTFGAGSRLTVL.

The chain couples TRBV29-1 to TRBJ2-4, with 8 bases matching TRBD1. The CDR3 runs 12 residues. J lost 7 bases, V lost 7 bases, and 6 bases had no gene match. From germline, CDR1 is SQVTM and CDR2 ANQGSEA. The CDR3 nucleotides are TGCAGCGCGTCACAGGGGGATAACATTCAGTACTTC. Protein product: CSASQGDNIQYF.

V and J are TRBV9 and TRBJ2-7; D gene ambiguous. This CDR3 contains 13 residues. V lost 0 bases to trimming and J lost 7 bases, with 11 bases between them. Germline V gene data show CDR1 as SGDLS and CDR2 as YYNGEE. CDR3 nucleotides: TGTGCCAGCAGCGTAGGGGTGGCGCGGGAGCAGTACTTC. Protein product: CASSVGVAREQYF.

V usage is TRBV6-1 and J usage is TRBJ1-1; D gene uncertain. The CDR3 spans 14 residues. Trimming stripped 0 bases from V and 4 bases from J, with 9 bases between. Germline V lookup: CDR1 MNHNS, CDR2 SASEGT. For the CDR3, the DNA is TGTGCCAGCAGTGAAGCCCGGGGTGGCACTGAAGCTTTCTTT. Translating it yields CASSEARGGTEAFF.

The CDR3 sequence is CASSLSDPANTGELFF. The CDR3 nucleotides read TGTGCCAGCAGCCTATCGGACCCCGCGAACACCGGGGAGCTGTTTTTT. This sequence joins TRBV9 and TRBJ2-2; D remains ambiguous. CDR1 SGDLS and CDR2 YYNGEE come from the germline V gene. V was cut by 4 bases and J by 0 bases, with 13 bases left in between. The CDR3 spans 16 residues.

The rearrangement joins TRBV29-1 to TRBJ2-5; 9 positions agree with TRBD2. CDR1 and CDR2 (germline): SQVTM, ANQGSEA. This CDR3 contains 12 residues. CDR3 in DNA: TGCGTCTGCGGGAGGGCAGGGGAGACCCAGTACTTC. Protein: CVCGRAGETQYF.

The sample holds one count of this clone. The chain couples TRBV18 to TRBJ2-7, with 7 bases fitting TRBD1. The CDR3 totals 14 residues. Losses at the gene ends were 3 bases for V and 6 bases for J; bases not matched to a gene: 8. Per the germline V gene, CDR1 is KGHSH and CDR2 is LQKENI. The CDR3 bases are TGTGCCAGCTCACCGGGACAGACCCTCGGCGAGCAGTACTTC. Its protein is CASSPGQTLGEQYF. The full variable domain, with the rest looked up from reference TRBV18 and TRBJ2-7, is NAGVMQNPRHLVRRRGQEARLRCSPMKGHSHVYWYRQLPEEGLKFMVYLQKENIIDESGMPKERFSAEFPKEGPSILRIQQVVRGDSAAYFCASSPGQTLGEQYFGPGTRLTVT.

The rearrangement uses TRBV9 and TRBJ2-1, with 10 bases that match TRBD2. Trimming cost V 4 bases and J 7 bases; bases outside gene matches: 8. The CDR3 runs 15 residues. Germline assignment: CDR1 SGDLS and CDR2 YYNGEE. The CDR3 sequence: CASSTSGTVRNEQFF. The CDR3 nucleotides are TGTGCCAGCAGCACTAGCGGGACCGTCAGAAATGAGCAGTTCTTC.

The chain links TRBV21-1 to TRBJ2-7; TRBD2 is the table's D call and was not checked against the DNA. TRBV21-1 is flagged as a pseudogene. The CDR3 consists of 14 residues. The CDR3 bases are TGTGCCACCTTACTAGCACGGGAGAAGAACGAGCAGTACTTC. This codes for CATLLAREKNEQYF.

The V call is TRBV2, the J call TRBJ2-1; possible D gene TRBD2, 6 bases. Trimming took off 2 bases at V and 4 bases at J, with 15 bases between the two ends. Germline V gives CDR1 SNHLY, CDR2 FYNNEI. This CDR3 contains 16 residues. In DNA form, the CDR3 reads TGTGCCAGCAGTGAACTTCCAGCGGGTTTGTACAATGAGCAGTTCTTC. Translating gives CASSELPAGLYNEQFF.

The chain couples TRBV29-1 to TRBJ1-1; maybe TRBD1 (6 bases). V was trimmed by 8 bases and J by 5 bases, leaving 15 bases between them. The CDR3 is 12 residues long. Per the germline V gene, CDR1 is SQVTM and CDR2 is ANQGSEA. The CDR3: CSHRVGGTEAFF. The CDR3 nucleotides are TGCAGCCACAGGGTGGGAGGTACTGAAGCTTTCTTT.

V is TRBV2 and J is TRBJ2-1, with D perhaps matching TRBD1 (6 bases). There are 14 residues in the CDR3. V shed 3 bases and J shed 7 bases, with 13 bases lying between them. Germline V lookup: CDR1 SNHLY, CDR2 FYNNEI. CDR3: CASSEQGIGNEQFF. The CDR3 DNA follows: TGTGCCAGCAGTGAGCAGGGGATTGGGAATGAGCAGTTCTTC.

The genes are TRBV7-9 and TRBJ2-1; D may match TRBD1 or TRBD2 (6 bases each). The CDR3 is made up of 14 amino acids. Germline lookup yields CDR1 SEHNR and CDR2 FQNEAQ (reference sequence). V shed 7 bases and J shed 4 bases, with 14 bases lying between them. The CDR3: CASNQEGTYNEQFF. The CDR3 DNA reads as TGTGCCAGCAACCAGGAGGGGACATACAATGAGCAGTTCTTC.

The chain uses TRBV7-2 and TRBJ1-5; no definite D call. V was cut by 0 bases and J by 7 bases, with 7 bases left in between. Per germline, CDR1 SGHTA and CDR2 FQGNSA. CDR3 length: 13 residues. CDR3 bases: TGTGCCAGCAGCTTAGCTCTGTTGCAGCCCCAGCATTTT. Translating it yields CASSLALLQPQHF.

This chain joins TRBV10-2 and TRBJ1-2, with D unresolved. V lost 6 bases and J lost 2, with 10 bases in between. This CDR3 region has 13 residues. The germline CDR1 and CDR2 sequences are WSHSY and SAAADI. The CDR3 here is CASREDGNYGYTF. DNA of the CDR3: TGCGCCAGCAGAGAGGACGGGAACTATGGCTACACCTTC.